These 19 T cell receptor beta chains came from one sample sequenced in a study of beta chain features in type 1 diabetes (dated by TCRdb to about 2018). Antigens of these TCRs are unknown. What the authors observed across the whole study: A moderate but significant shortening of TCRB CDR3 length was observed in type 1 diabetes patients in all four CD4+ subsets.

To prepare the library, the immunoSEQ multiplex PCR assay was applied. All of the isolated RNA was reverse transcribed with the High Capacity cDNA Reverse Transcription Kit, so expressed TCRB transcripts were sequenced. Held by TCRdb, this immuneACCESS table contains in-frame sequences only and omits some clones. Under half of the omission traces to an unresolved V gene where checked; the cause of the rest is unknown. The sample records under 300,000 clones, under 20% of which are singletons. The ten largest account for approximately 0.081% of the sample. The sample taken for sequencing was naive CD4+ T cells from blood. Taken with the paper, the label for cell subset or site translates to: true naive CD4+ T cells. The source of these receptors is a man aged 25-40 years with type 1 diabetes.

The rearrangement links TRBV7-9 to TRBJ2-6; D uncertain. V lost 9 bases to trimming and J lost 0 bases, with 6 bases between them. CDR3 size: 13 residues. The germline CDR1 and CDR2 sequences are SEHNR and FQNEAQ (reference sequence). CDR3 nucleotides: TGTGCCAGTGGAATCTCTGGGGCCAACGTCCTGACTTTC. This translates into CASGISGANVLTF.

V and J are TRBV4-2 and TRBJ2-5; D may be TRBD2 (6 bases). V was clipped by 2 bases and J by 6 bases, with 10 bases between them. Germline CDR1 and CDR2: LGHNA and YNFKEQ. The CDR3 covers 13 residues. The CDR3 DNA follows: TGTGCCAGCAGCCAAACCGGCGGGAAGACCCAGTACTTC. Its translation: CASSQTGGKTQYF.

V usage is TRBV9 and J usage is TRBJ2-3; 10 positions match TRBD2. From germline, CDR1 is SGDLS and CDR2 YYNGEE. This CDR3 comprises 16 residues. Trimming cost V 4 bases and J 5 bases; bases outside gene matches: 10. The CDR3, as DNA: TGTGCCAGCAGCACCCGGGGTAGCGGGGGGAGAGATACGCAGTATTTT. Its translation: CASSTRGSGGRDTQYF.

A few counts support this clone. The V gene is TRBV25-1, the J gene TRBJ2-2; D is perhaps TRBD2 (6 bases). Trimming cost V 4 bases and J 3 bases, with 15 bases left between them. CDR1 is MGHDK and CDR2 is SYGVNS in the germline V gene. The CDR3 length is 16 residues. The CDR3 nucleotides are TGTGCCAGCAGTGTTCTCGGCGGGACCGACACCGGGGAGCTGTTTTTT. Translating gives CASSVLGGTDTGELFF.

This clone was counted between two and nine times. The V and J genes are TRBV28 and TRBJ2-3; D not certain. Germline V gives CDR1 MDHEN, CDR2 SYDVKM. The CDR3 sequence is 11 residues long. Between the trimmed V and J ends, which lost 10 bases and 3 bases, there was a span of 8 bases. The CDR3 spells CATTKTDTQYF. The CDR3 coding sequence is TGTGCCACGACAAAAACAGATACGCAGTATTTT.

This clone has a handful of counts. V and J are TRBV30 and TRBJ1-2; D possibly corresponds to TRBD1 (5 bases). CDR1 and CDR2 (germline): GTSNPN, SVGIG (reference sequence). The CDR3 totals 12 residues. V lost 3 bases to trimming and J lost 4 bases, with 9 bases between them. The CDR3 DNA is TGTGCCTGGAGCAGGGTACTCTATGGCTACACCTTC. Amino acids: CAWSRVLYGYTF.

The chain has TRBV29-1 and TRBJ2-1; D not resolved. Germline V gene sequence: CDR1 SQVTM, CDR2 ANQGSEA. V was clipped by 4 bases and J by 0 bases, with 13 bases between them. The CDR3 has 15 amino acids. The DNA for the CDR3 is TGCAGCGTTGGGTTTGGGTCAGGCTCCTACAATGAGCAGTTCTTC. Amino acids: CSVGFGSGSYNEQFF.

This sequence joins TRBV5-4 and TRBJ1-2; D perhaps matches TRBD1 (6 bases). Trimming stripped 4 bases from V and 6 bases from J, with 13 bases between. The CDR3 is 13 amino acids. Per the germline V gene, CDR1 is SGHNT and CDR2 is YYREEE (reference sequence). DNA of the CDR3: TGTGCCAGCAGCCCCCCTCAGGGGAATGGCTACACCTTC. Translating it yields CASSPPQGNGYTF.

The rearrangement links TRBV6-5 to TRBJ2-3, with unresolved D. Germline loops: CDR1 MNHEY, CDR2 SVGAGI. Trimming pared 0 bases from V and 2 bases from J, leaving 12 bases between. The CDR3 sequence is 16 residues long. Here the CDR3 reads CASSYSGSSITDTQYF. The CDR3 nucleotides are TGTGCCAGCAGTTACTCGGGAAGCTCAATCACAGATACGCAGTATTTT.

This chain links TRBV7-2 with TRBJ2-1, with D perhaps being TRBD1 or TRBD2 (5 bases each). Germline V CDR1 and CDR2: SGHTA, FQGNSA. This CDR3 contains 14 residues. V dropped 3 bases and J dropped 14 bases, with 20 bases sitting between them. CDR3 in amino acids: CASSLLSGRASKFF. In nucleotides, the CDR3 is TGTGCCAGCAGCTTGCTCAGCGGCAGGGCGAGCAAGTTCTTC. Full variable domain (missing parts from reference TRBV7-2 and TRBJ2-1): GAGVSQSPSNKVTEKGKDVELRCDPISGHTALYWYRQSLGQGLEFLIYFQGNSAPDKSGLPSDRFSAERTGGSVSTLTIQRTQQEDSAVYLCASSLLSGRASKFFGPGTRLTVL.

V and J are TRBV30 and TRBJ1-5; D unclear. This CDR3 is built from 13 residues. Germline CDR1 is GTSNPN and CDR2 is SVGIG (reference sequence). V was cut by 1 base and J by 3 bases, with 7 bases left in between. CDR3 DNA: TGTGCCTGGAGTGGGTCTTTCAATCAGCCCCAGCATTTT. Amino acid sequence: CAWSGSFNQPQHF.

The table lists this clone with a few counts. The chain has TRBV30 and TRBJ1-2, with TRBD1 matching over 9 bases. V lost 2 bases and J lost 1; bases outside the gene matches: 8. Germline V gene data show CDR1 as GTSNPN and CDR2 as SVGIG (reference sequence). The CDR3 covers 16 residues. The CDR3 DNA is TGTGCCTGGAGTTCAGCCCGGGACAGGGATAACTATGGCTACACCTTC. Translated, it gives CAWSSARDRDNYGYTF.

This chain uses TRBV29-1 with TRBJ1-1; D is uncertain. Deletions cut 6 bases from V and 5 bases from J, with 7 bases between. Germline V gene data show CDR1 as SQVTM and CDR2 as ANQGSEA. The CDR3 is made up of 10 amino acids. CDR3 protein: CSVVGTEAFF. The CDR3 coding sequence is TGCAGCGTAGTAGGGACTGAAGCTTTCTTT.

The chain has TRBV4-1 and TRBJ2-1; 12 positions match TRBD2. The CDR3 extends over 20 amino acids. V lost 5 bases and J lost 3; bases outside the gene matches: 17. The germline gives CDR1 MGHRA, CDR2 YSYEKL. CDR3 loop: CASSTEDRGPSGRDYNEQFF. DNA for the CDR3: TGCGCCAGCAGCACCGAAGACAGGGGGCCTAGCGGGAGGGACTACAATGAGCAGTTCTTC.

CDR3 DNA sequence: TGTGCCACCAGCAAAGACAGGGGCTCGACCTACGAGCAGTACTTC. It yields the protein CATSKDRGSTYEQYF. The chain is built from TRBV15 and TRBJ2-7; the match to TRBD1 covers 8 bases. There are 15 residues in the CDR3. The V and J ends lost 4 bases and 2 bases, in that order; junction bases with no gene match: 7. Per germline, CDR1 LNHNV and CDR2 YYDKDF (reference sequence).

V gene TRBV11-2 combines with J gene TRBJ1-1; D not certain. The V gene's germline CDR1 is SGHAT and CDR2 FQNNGV. There are 15 residues in the CDR3. V was trimmed by 1 base and J by 1 base, leaving 10 bases between them. CDR3 residues: CASSLGDPGNTEAFF. CDR3 nucleotide sequence: TGTGCCAGCAGCTTAGGGGATCCCGGGAACACTGAAGCTTTCTTT.

This sequence joins TRBV30 and TRBJ1-2, with D hard to call. V lost 0 bases and J 4 bases, leaving 3 bases between the germline ends. Germline V lookup: CDR1 GTSNPN, CDR2 SVGIG (reference sequence). This CDR3 is built from 11 residues. The CDR3 nucleotides are TGTGCCTGGAGTGTATTCTATGGCTACACCTTC. Amino acids: CAWSVFYGYTF.

This chain connects TRBV21-1 to TRBJ2-3; TRBD1 was called by the table and not checked on the DNA. TRBV21-1 is deemed a pseudogene. This CDR3 comprises 15 residues. For the CDR3, the DNA is TGTGCCAGCAGAGAGCAGGGGCTAGACACAGATACGCAGTATTTT. Translated, it gives CASREQGLDTDTQYF.

The genes are TRBV2 and TRBJ2-5, with D unresolved. The germline CDR1 and CDR2 sequences are SNHLY and FYNNEI. CDR3 length: 14 amino acids. V lost 4 bases, J lost 0 bases, and 9 bases lay in between. The CDR3 coding sequence is TGTGCCAGCAGTGTCAGCGAACACCAAGAGACCCAGTACTTC. It translates to CASSVSEHQETQYF.